The source of this T cell receptor beta chain is a study of shared clonotypes between healthy human individuals. Study-wide results and caveats: Few donors restricted represented genetic and exposure-history diversity.

Every one of the donors was a Caucasian adult that lived in Nashville, Tennessee. A note on this clone: What it binds is not known.

Some clones are missing from TCRdb's copy, which holds only in-frame ones; the method was immunoSEQ multiplex PCR. The data show approximately 500,000 clones, with 95% to 97% seen just once and about 0.057% held by the top ten. The CDR3 loop spans 14 amino acids. Trimming removed 6 bases from V and 0 bases from J, with 11 bases in between. Germline lookup yields CDR1 MNHEY and CDR2 SVGAGI. What was sequenced was naive CD4+ T cells sorted from blood. Subset here: CD45RA+ positively selected. This receptor was taken from a woman in her 30s in good health. The chain couples TRBV6-5 to TRBJ1-1; D gene ambiguous. Here the CDR3 DNA reads TGTGCCAGCAGCCCTGATCAGTTGAACACTGAAGCTTTCTTT. Encoded protein: CASSPDQLNTEAFF.